Listed here is a single T cell receptor beta chain. The antigen is undetermined. The sample originates from a study of blood T cells in healthy people across ages. PCR was performed a second time for roughly 7 to 12 cycles using a sample-barcoded 5' primer and a J-beta primer mix. Tags on each cDNA molecule came from a template-switch adaptor with 12 random nucleotides. TCRdb ran MiXCR on the 5' RACE reads and lists one entry per CDR3 protein. The sample yields hundreds of thousands of distinct CDR3 sequences, 40% to 45% seen once. Germline V gene lookup returns CDR1 PRHDT and CDR2 FYEKMQ (reference sequence). Deletions cut 6 bases from V and 2 bases from J, with 14 bases between. The CDR3 covers 14 residues. Overall study results and limits: Naive and antigen-experienced cells were not separated, limiting conclusive comparison. Diversity was estimated from one million T cells, and these estimates were considered underestimates.

The receptor comes from a man older than 75 in good health. Sequencing was done on a sample of blood. The chain is built from TRBV13 and TRBJ2-7; possibly TRBD2 for D (5 bases). This CDR3 is CASRLAGRTYEQYF. The CDR3 nucleotides are TGTGCCAGCAGGCTAGCCGGCAGAACCTACGAGCAGTACTTC. The full variable domain, rest sourced from reference TRBV13 and TRBJ2-7, is AAGVIQSPRHLIKEKRETATLKCYPIPRHDTVYWYQQGPGQDPQFLISFYEKMQSDKGSIPDRFSAQQFSDYHSELNMSSLELGDSALYFCASRLAGRTYEQYFGPGTRLTVT.